This T cell receptor beta chain was captured by sequencing in a study of CD8+CD57+ T cells in acquired aplastic anemia. Study overall: Average DNA yield from sorted CD4+ and CD8+ cells was about 3.2 ug.

As concerns this clonotype: The antigen is not known. The DNA is omitted, as the CDR3 cannot be located on it reliably, and the CDR3 follows TCRdb's listing.

According to the study, genomic DNA was the template for TCR beta VDJ and CDR3 profiling. TCRdb fed the reads into MiXCR, producing one record per CDR3 protein. The sample includes approximately 250,000 distinct CDR3 sequences, 82% of them seen just once. Sequencing involved patients with CD8+CD57+ cell expansion previously shown by flow cytometry. Among the patients, none had received any therapy at the time of blood sampling. Points from the study as a whole: Levels of CD8+ Simpson's diversity were not significantly distinct in patients versus controls. Patients and controls turned out to have more than 25 CD8+ CDR3 sequences in common.

Sequenced input: sorted CD4+, CD8+, or CD8+CD57+ T cells (not recorded which) from PBMCs. This sequence was found in a human donor with aplastic anemia.

Here the CDR3 reads CASSFAGGAGTEYF. The chain is built from TRBV7-9 and TRBJ2-3; the tabulated D call, TRBD2, remains unverified against the DNA. Germline V gives CDR1 SEHNR, CDR2 FQNEAQ (reference sequence). Both ends counted, the CDR3 spans 14 residues.